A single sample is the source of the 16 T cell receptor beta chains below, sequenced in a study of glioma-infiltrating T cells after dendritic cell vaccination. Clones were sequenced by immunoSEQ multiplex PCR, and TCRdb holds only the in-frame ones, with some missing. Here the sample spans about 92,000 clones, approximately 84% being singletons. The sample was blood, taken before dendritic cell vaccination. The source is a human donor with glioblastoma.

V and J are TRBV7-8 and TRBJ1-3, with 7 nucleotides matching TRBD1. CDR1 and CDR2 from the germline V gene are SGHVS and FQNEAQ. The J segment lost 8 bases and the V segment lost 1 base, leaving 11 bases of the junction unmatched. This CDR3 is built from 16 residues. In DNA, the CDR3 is TGTGCCAGCAGCTTAGGCTTCGGGACAGATGCGGACACCATATATTTT. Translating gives CASSLGFGTDADTIYF.

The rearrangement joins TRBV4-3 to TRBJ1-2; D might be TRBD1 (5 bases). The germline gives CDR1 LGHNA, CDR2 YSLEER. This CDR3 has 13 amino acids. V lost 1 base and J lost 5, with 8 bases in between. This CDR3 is CASSQGQRYGYTF. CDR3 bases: TGCGCCAGCAGCCAAGGACAGCGATATGGCTACACCTTC.

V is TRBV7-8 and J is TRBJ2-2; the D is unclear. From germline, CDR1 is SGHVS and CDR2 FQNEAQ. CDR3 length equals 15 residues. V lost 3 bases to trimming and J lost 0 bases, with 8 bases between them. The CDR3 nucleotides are TGTGCCAGCAGCTTGGCTGCCGCGAACACCGGGGAGCTGTTTTTT. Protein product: CASSLAAANTGELFF. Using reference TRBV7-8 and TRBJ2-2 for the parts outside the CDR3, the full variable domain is GAGVSQSPRYKVAKRGQDVALRCDPISGHVSLFWYQQALGQGPEFLTYFQNEAQLDKSGLPSDRFFAERPEGSVSTLKIQRTQQEDSAVYLCASSLAAANTGELFFGEGSRLTVL.

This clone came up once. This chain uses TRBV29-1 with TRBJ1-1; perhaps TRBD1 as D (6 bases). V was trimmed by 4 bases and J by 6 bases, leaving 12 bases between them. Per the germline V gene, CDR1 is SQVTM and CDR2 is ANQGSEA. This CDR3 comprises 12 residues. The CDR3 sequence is CSVAQGTPEAFF. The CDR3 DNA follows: TGCAGCGTTGCCCAGGGGACCCCTGAAGCTTTCTTT.

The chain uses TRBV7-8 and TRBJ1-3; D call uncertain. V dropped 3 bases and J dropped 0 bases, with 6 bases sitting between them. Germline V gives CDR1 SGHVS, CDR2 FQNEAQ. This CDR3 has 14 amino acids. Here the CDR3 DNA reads TGTGCCAGCAGCTTTCTAAGCTCTGGAAACACCATATATTTT. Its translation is CASSFLSSGNTIYF.

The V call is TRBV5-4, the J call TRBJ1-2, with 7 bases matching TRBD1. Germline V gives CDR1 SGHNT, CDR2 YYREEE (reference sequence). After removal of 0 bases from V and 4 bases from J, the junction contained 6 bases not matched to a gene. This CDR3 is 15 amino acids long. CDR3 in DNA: TGTGCCAGCAGCTTGGACAGGGGCACGGGCTATGGCTACACCTTC. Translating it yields CASSLDRGTGYGYTF.

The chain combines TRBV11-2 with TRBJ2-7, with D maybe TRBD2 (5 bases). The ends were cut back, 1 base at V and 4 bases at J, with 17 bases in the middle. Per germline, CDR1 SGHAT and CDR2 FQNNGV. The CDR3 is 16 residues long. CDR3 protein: CASSLVRGYSRYEQYF. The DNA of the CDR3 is TGTGCCAGCAGCTTAGTCCGGGGATACTCTCGTTACGAGCAGTACTTC.

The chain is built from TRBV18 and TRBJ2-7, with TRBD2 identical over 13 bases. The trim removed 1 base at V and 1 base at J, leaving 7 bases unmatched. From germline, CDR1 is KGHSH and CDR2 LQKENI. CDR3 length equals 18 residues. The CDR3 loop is CASSPRTSGSMSSYEQYF. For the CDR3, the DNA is TGTGCCAGCTCACCACGGACTAGCGGGAGTATGAGTTCCTACGAGCAGTACTTC.

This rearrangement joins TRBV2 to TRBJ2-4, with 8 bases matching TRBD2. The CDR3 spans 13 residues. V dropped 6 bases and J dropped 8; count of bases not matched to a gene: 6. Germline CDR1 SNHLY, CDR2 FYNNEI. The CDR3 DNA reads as TGTGCCAGCAGAGGGACTAGTTTGTACATTCAGTACTTC. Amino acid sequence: CASRGTSLYIQYF.

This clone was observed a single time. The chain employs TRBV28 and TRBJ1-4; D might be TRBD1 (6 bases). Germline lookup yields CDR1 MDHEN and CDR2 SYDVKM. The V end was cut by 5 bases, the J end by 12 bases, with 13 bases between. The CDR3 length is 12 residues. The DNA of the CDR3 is TGTGCCAGCAGTACCACCGGGGGGCAACTGTTTTTT. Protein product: CASSTTGGQLFF.

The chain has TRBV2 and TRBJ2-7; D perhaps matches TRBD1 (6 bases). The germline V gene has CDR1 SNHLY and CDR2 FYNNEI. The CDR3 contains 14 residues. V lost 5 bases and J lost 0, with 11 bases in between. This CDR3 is CASSRRDISYEQYF. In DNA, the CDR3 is TGTGCCAGCAGTAGACGGGACATCTCCTACGAGCAGTACTTC.

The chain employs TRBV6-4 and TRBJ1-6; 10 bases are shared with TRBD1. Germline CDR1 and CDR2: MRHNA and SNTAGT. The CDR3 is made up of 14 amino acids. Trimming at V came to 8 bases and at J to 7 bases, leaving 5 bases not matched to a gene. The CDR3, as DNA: TGTGCCAGCGCACCGGGACAGGGGAATTCACCCCTCCACTTT. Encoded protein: CASAPGQGNSPLHF.

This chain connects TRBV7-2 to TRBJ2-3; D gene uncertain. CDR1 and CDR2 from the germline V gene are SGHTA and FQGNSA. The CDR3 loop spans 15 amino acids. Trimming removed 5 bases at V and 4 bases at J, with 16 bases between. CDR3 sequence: CASSPGPSNPDTQYF. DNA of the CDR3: TGTGCCAGCAGCCCGGGTCCATCGAACCCAGATACGCAGTATTTT.

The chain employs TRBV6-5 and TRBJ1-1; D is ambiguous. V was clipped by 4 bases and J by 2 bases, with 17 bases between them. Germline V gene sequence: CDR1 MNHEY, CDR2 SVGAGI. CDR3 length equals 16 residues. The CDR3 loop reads CASSSIYSLPNTEAFF. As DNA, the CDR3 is TGTGCCAGCAGTTCCATATACAGCCTCCCTAACACTGAAGCTTTCTTT.

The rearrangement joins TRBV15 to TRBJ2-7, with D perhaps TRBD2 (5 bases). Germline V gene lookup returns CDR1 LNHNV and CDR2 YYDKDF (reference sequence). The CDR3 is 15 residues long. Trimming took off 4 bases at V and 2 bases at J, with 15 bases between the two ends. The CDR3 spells CATSISRGPAYEQYF. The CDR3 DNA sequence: TGTGCCACCAGCATCTCTCGGGGTCCTGCCTACGAGCAGTACTTC.

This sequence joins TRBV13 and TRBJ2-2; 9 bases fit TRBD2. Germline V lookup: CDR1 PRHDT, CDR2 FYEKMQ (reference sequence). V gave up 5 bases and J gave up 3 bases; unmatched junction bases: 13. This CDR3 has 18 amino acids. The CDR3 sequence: CASSPRGFSGRDTGELFF. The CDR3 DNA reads TGTGCCAGCAGCCCTCGAGGTTTTAGCGGGAGAGACACCGGGGAGCTGTTTTTT.